This T cell receptor (beta chain) was identified during a study of cytomegalovirus exposure and HLA in healthy donors. The wider study: The roughly 120 validation repertoires matched the 650 to 850 first-cohort repertoires in platform, a later analysis reported. Study results and caveats: 150 to 200 TCR beta chains were listed as cytomegalovirus-associated. In a later analysis, first-cohort TCR clusters were found to tend to co-occur in the approximately 120 validation repertoires.

This clone was counted a single time. The antigen is not known. The repertoire was sequenced with immunoSEQ multiplex PCR; TCRdb's copy has only in-frame clones and lacks some. Among 140,000 or so clones listed, roughly 89% were seen once. The TCR comes from a man aged 18-30 years in good health and CMV-seropositive. Sequenced input: PBMCs.

Here the CDR3 DNA reads TGCGCCAGCAGCCTTCACCGGGAACTCCCGAACACTGAAGCTTTCTTT. It yields the protein CASSLHRELPNTEAFF. The J gene is TRBJ1-1, the V gene TRBV5-1; D is undetermined. Trimming removed 4 bases from V and 1 base from J, with 17 bases in between. This CDR3 comprises 16 residues. CDR1 is SGHRS and CDR2 is YFSETQ in the germline V gene. The whole variable domain, filled in from reference TRBV5-1 and TRBJ1-1, reads KAGVTQTPRYLIKTRGQQVTLSCSPISGHRSVSWYQQTPGQGLQFLFEYFSETQRNKGNFPGRFSGRQFSNSRSEMNVSTLELGDSALYLCASSLHRELPNTEAFFGQGTRLTVV.